The clone carrying this TCR beta chain came up a few times. These data originate in a study of early T cells in non-severe SARS-CoV-2 infection. Individual cDNA molecules were tagged with unique molecular identifiers, the study reported. MiXCR, run by TCRdb on the 5' RACE reads, gives a single entry per CDR3 protein. The profile shows under 90,000 distinct CDR3 sequences, under 15% of them singletons. There are 14 residues in the CDR3. Germline CDR1 reads MNHNY; CDR2 reads SVGAGI (reference sequence). V lost 6 bases, J lost 7 bases, and 7 bases stayed unmatched. The TCR comes from an adult who was a healthcare worker with PCR-confirmed SARS-CoV-2 infection or an uninfected control (not recorded which). Material for sequencing was whole blood. The rearrangement links TRBV6-6 to TRBJ1-5, with 9 nucleotides matching TRBD1. In nucleotides, the CDR3 is TGTGCCAGCAGCCCCGGGACAGGGATGCAGCCCCAGCATTTT. It codes for CASSPGTGMQPQHF.